The 14 T cell receptor beta chains given below trace back to one sample, sequenced in a study of tumor-infiltrating lymphocytes in primary liver carcinoma. Co-extraction of RNA and DNA was performed on roughly 17-32 mg of unsorted bulk tissue. TCR beta cDNA was reverse-transcribed from around 0.55 ug of total RNA. The reaction used a constant-region primer and ProtoScript II reverse transcriptase. Slightly modified ARM-PCR served as the procedure for the TCR beta libraries. These libraries came from three rounds of nested multiplex PCR. The opening two PCR rounds, approximately 10 cycles each, paired TRBV1-TRBV30 forward primers with a C-beta reverse primer. TCRdb redid the calling of the multiplex PCR reads with MiXCR, one entry per CDR3 protein. Of roughly 30,000 distinct CDR3 sequences listed, around two thirds were seen once; the top ten hold about 31%. The source material was liver tumor tissue from sampling region 3. Subset here: tumor region T3, left-lateral pole. Receptors were obtained from a woman between 25 and 40 years old with primary liver carcinoma and hepatitis B virus infection.

Remarks on this clonotype: A much larger clonotype is one base distant, so this may be a read error. The chain has TRBV19 and TRBJ2-4; no clear D. Per germline, CDR1 LNHDA and CDR2 SQIVND (reference sequence). This CDR3 has 15 residues. Between the trimmed V and J ends, which lost 7 bases and 0 bases, there was a span of 13 bases. The CDR3 loop is CASIDQHLAKNIQYF. The CDR3 nucleotides read TGTGCCAGTATCGACCAACATTTAGCCAAAAACATTCAGTACTTC.

This clonotype was observed at least ten times. The chain couples TRBV12-3 or TRBV12-4 to TRBJ2-3, with D unresolved. The germline V and J ends were trimmed by 6 bases and 9 bases, with 13 bases remaining between them. The CDR3 totals 12 residues. The DNA for the CDR3 is TGTGCCAGCAGGACCGACACGCGGACGCAGTATTTT. Its protein product is CASRTDTRTQYF.

The V gene is TRBV10-3, the J gene TRBJ2-5, with D possibly TRBD1 on 6 matching bases. Between the trimmed V and J ends, which lost 2 bases and 5 bases, there was a span of 9 bases. From germline, CDR1 is ENHRY and CDR2 SYGVKD. The CDR3 has 13 residues. The CDR3 DNA is TGTGCCATCAGTGAGAGAACAGGGGAGACCCAGTACTTC. Translation gives CAISERTGETQYF.

The chain carries TRBV28 and TRBJ2-7; TRBD1 matches at 8 bases. The junction had 12 bases not matched to a gene; V was cut back by 10 bases and J by 4 bases. Germline CDR1 is MDHEN and CDR2 is SYDVKM. This CDR3 contains 14 residues. The CDR3 region has the DNA TGTGCCAACACGGTGCAGGGGGCGGGGTACGAGCAGTACTTC. Encoded protein: CANTVQGAGYEQYF.

On this clonotype: Given a much more abundant clone one base away, this may be a read error. The conserved phenylalanine or tryptophan normally closing the CDR3 is absent here, so this likely arose from a read error. V is TRBV7-3 and J is TRBJ2-1; 8 positions agree with TRBD2. With V trimmed by 5 bases and J by 7 bases, 10 bases remained unmatched. This CDR3 spans 15 amino acids. The germline CDR1 and CDR2 sequences are SGHTA and FQGTGA. CDR3 sequence: CASSAGTSLRNEQFL. The CDR3 DNA sequence: TGTGCCAGCAGCGCCGGGACTAGTTTGCGAAATGAGCAGTTCTTA.

V gene TRBV29-1 combines with J gene TRBJ2-1; 7 bases align to TRBD2. This CDR3 comprises 12 residues. Losses at the gene ends were 4 bases for V and 15 bases for J; bases not matched to a gene: 12. Germline CDR1 SQVTM, CDR2 ANQGSEA. In DNA, the CDR3 is TGCAGCGTTGTGGGGTGGGAGGGCCGAAGGTTCTTC. This encodes CSVVGWEGRRFF.

Worth noting for this clonotype: The conserved phenylalanine or tryptophan is not found at the CDR3 terminus, so this likely reflects a read error. The DNA is left out, because the CDR3 cannot be placed on it with certainty; the CDR3 is given as TCRdb lists it. The gene calls are TRBV6-1 and TRBJ1-2; the tabulated D call, TRBD1, remains unverified against the DNA. The CDR3 contains 15 residues when both ends are counted. Looked up from germline, CDR1 is MNHNS and CDR2 is SASEGT. This chain's CDR3 is CVSTIAGTGRSGYTL.

This clonotype was counted a few times. The junction departs from the called germline gene at one end, perhaps through a read error. The chain combines TRBV28 with TRBJ2-7; TRBD2 matches 9 bases. Germline V lookup: CDR1 MDHEN, CDR2 SYDVKM. This CDR3 has 16 amino acids. The CDR3 sequence: CAISPPWLAGINEQYF. The CDR3 bases are TGTGCCATCAGTCCGCCTTGGCTAGCGGGAATCAACGAGCAGTACTTC.

This chain connects TRBV4-1 to TRBJ1-1; D gene unclear. The germline V gene encodes CDR1 MGHRA and CDR2 YSYEKL. The CDR3 is 16 residues long. CDR3 in DNA: TGCGCAAGCGGCCAAGTTCTTGATAGGGAGCGAACTGAAGCTTTCTTT. It specifies CASGQVLDRERTEAFF.

The table lists this clonotype with many counts. The rearrangement joins TRBV11-2 to TRBJ2-2, with 10 bases fitting TRBD2. J lost 8 bases, V lost 7 bases, and 16 bases had no gene match. Germline V gene data show CDR1 as SGHAT and CDR2 as FQNNGV. The CDR3 sequence is 17 residues long. The CDR3: CASNPNPILAGVGELFF. The CDR3 DNA is TGTGCCAGCAACCCGAACCCGATTCTAGCGGGAGTTGGGGAGCTGTTTTTT.

The V and J genes are TRBV13 and TRBJ1-2, with a possible D match to TRBD1 (5 bases). V lost 10 bases and J lost 4, with 22 bases in between. CDR1 PRHDT and CDR2 FYEKMQ come from the germline V gene (reference sequence). This CDR3 has 15 residues. The CDR3 DNA reads TGTGCCAACAGGCCCCGTGACGGACACGGCTATGGCTACACCTTC. Amino acid sequence: CANRPRDGHGYGYTF.

This clonotype was detected many times. The CDR3 ends on some other residue instead of the conserved phenylalanine or tryptophan, so this is likely a read error. The chain recombines TRBV19 with TRBJ2-2; tentatively, D is TRBD2 (6 bases). The CDR3 is 15 residues long. Trimming took off 3 bases at V and 0 bases at J, with 8 bases between the two ends. Germline V lookup: CDR1 LNHDA, CDR2 SQIVND (reference sequence). The CDR3 DNA follows: TGTGCCAGTAGTATGGGGACTGCGAACACCGGGGAGCTGTTTTAT. Its translation is CASSMGTANTGELFY.

This clonotype appeared a single time. Since the CDR3 does not end with the conserved phenylalanine or tryptophan, this likely comes from a read error. This chain connects TRBV11-2 to TRBJ2-1; D gene unclear. This CDR3 comprises 13 residues. The V gene's germline CDR1 is SGHAT and CDR2 FQNNGV. V was clipped by 2 bases and J by 9 bases, with 11 bases between them. The CDR3 sequence is CASSLSATSEQFI. As DNA, the CDR3 is TGTGCCAGCAGCTTATCGGCTACGAGTGAGCAGTTCATC.

Comments on this clonotype: A much larger clone sits a single nucleotide away, making a read error possible. The chain links TRBV28 to TRBJ2-7, with 8 bases matching TRBD1. Germline V gene data show CDR1 as MDHEN and CDR2 as SYDVKM. This CDR3 region has 14 residues. CDR3 coding DNA: TGTGCCAGCAAGGGGGACAGGAGTCCCTACGAGCGGTACTTC. It specifies CASKGDRSPYERYF.